This T cell receptor beta chain was documented in a study of blood T cell repertoires in COVID-19. The trim removed 0 bases at V and 6 bases at J, leaving 10 bases unmatched. The CDR3 is 18 residues long. Per germline, CDR1 LGHDT and CDR2 YNNKEL (reference sequence). Some clones are missing from TCRdb's copy, which holds only in-frame ones; the method was immunoSEQ multiplex PCR. This table has 110,000 or so clones, about nine tenths appearing once. This TCR was recovered from a human donor in a cohort sampled during active COVID-19. The V and J genes are TRBV3-1 (or the pseudogene TRBV3-2) and TRBJ2-1; TRBD2 matches at 11 bases. The specimen was peripheral blood. CDR3 sequence (DNA): TGTGCCAGCAGCCAAGAAGTCGCACTAGCGGGAGTCGGCAATGAGCAGTTCTTC. Protein product: CASSQEVALAGVGNEQFF.